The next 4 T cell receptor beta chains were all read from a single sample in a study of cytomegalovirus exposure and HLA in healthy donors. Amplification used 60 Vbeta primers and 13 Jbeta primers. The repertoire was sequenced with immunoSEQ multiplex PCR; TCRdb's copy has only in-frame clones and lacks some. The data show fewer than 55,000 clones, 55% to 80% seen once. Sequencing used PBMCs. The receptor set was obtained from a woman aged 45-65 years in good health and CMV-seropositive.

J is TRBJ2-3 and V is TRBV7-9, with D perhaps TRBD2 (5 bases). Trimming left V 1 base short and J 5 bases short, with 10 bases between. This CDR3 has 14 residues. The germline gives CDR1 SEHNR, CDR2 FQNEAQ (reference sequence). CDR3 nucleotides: TGTGCCAGCAGCTTAGAGGTGGGGAGAGATACGCAGTATTTT. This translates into CASSLEVGRDTQYF.

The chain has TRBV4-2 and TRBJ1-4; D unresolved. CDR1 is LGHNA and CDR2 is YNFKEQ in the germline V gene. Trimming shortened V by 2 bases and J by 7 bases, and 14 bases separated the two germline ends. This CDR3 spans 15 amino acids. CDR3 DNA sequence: TGTGCCAGCAGCCAATCGGGGTCGAGGAGTGAAAAACTGTTTTTT. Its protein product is CASSQSGSRSEKLFF.

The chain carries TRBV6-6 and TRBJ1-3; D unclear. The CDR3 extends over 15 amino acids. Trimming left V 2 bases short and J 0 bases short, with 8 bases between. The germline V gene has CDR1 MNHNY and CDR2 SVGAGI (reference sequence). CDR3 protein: CASSYRGSSGNTIYF. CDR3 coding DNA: TGTGCCAGCAGTTACCGTGGGAGCTCTGGAAACACCATATATTTT.

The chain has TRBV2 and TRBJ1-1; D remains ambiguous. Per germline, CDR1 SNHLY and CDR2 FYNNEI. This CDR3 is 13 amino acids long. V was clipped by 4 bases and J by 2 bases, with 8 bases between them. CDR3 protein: CASSGHSNTEAFF. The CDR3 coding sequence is TGTGCCAGCAGTGGACATTCCAACACTGAAGCTTTCTTT.